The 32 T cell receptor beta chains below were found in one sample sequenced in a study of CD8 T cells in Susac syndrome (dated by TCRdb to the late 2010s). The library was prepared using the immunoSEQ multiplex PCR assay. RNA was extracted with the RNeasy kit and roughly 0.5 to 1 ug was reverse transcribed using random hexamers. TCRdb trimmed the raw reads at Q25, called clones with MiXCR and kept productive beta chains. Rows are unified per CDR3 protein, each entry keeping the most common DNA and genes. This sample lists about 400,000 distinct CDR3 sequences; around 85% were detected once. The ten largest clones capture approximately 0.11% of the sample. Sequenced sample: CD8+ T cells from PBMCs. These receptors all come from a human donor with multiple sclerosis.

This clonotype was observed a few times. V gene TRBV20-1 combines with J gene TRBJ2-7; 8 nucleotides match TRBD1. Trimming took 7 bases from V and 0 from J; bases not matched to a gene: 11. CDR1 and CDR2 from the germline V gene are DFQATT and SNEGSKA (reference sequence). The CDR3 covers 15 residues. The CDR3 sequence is CSVTNRQGSSYEQYF. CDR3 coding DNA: TGCAGTGTTACGAATAGACAGGGGAGCTCCTACGAGCAGTACTTC.

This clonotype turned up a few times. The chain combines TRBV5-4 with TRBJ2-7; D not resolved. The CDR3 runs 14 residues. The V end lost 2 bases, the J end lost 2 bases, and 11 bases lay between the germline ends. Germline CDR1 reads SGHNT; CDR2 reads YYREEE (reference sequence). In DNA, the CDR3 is TGTGCCAGCAGCTTCCAAGGTGCACCCTACGAGCAGTACTTC. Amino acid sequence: CASSFQGAPYEQYF.

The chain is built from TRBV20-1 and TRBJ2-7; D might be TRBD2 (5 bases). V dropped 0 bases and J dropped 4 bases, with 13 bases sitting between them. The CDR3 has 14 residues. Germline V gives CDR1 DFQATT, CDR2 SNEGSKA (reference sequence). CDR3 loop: CSARDLREGYEQYF. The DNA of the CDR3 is TGCAGTGCTAGAGATCTTCGGGAAGGATACGAGCAGTACTTC.

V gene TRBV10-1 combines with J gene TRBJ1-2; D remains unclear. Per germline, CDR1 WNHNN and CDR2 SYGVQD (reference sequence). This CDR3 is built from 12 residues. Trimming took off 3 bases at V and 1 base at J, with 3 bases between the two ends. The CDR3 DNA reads TGCGCCAGCAGTGACGGTAACTATGGCTACACCTTC. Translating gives CASSDGNYGYTF.

CDR3: CASSEWTSGDEQYF. CDR3 bases: TGTGCCAGCAGTGAGTGGACTAGCGGGGACGAGCAGTACTTC. This sequence joins TRBV2 and TRBJ2-7; 12 bases align to TRBD2. The V gene's germline CDR1 is SNHLY and CDR2 FYNNEI. V lost 3 bases to trimming and J lost 5 bases; unmatched junction nucleotides: 2. This CDR3 has 14 residues.

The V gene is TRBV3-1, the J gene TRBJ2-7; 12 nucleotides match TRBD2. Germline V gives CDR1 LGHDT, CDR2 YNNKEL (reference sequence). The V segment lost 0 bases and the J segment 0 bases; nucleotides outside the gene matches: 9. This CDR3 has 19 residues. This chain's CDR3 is CASSQDPLAGGRFSYEQYF. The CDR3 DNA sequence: TGTGCCAGCAGCCAAGATCCGCTAGCGGGAGGGCGGTTCTCCTACGAGCAGTACTTC.

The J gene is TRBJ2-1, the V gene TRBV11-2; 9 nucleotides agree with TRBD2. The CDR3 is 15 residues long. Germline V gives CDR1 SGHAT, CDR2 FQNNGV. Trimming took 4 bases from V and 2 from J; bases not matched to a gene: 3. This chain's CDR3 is CASSYTSGPYNEQFF. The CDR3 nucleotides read TGTGCCAGCAGCTACACTAGCGGGCCCTACAATGAGCAGTTCTTC.

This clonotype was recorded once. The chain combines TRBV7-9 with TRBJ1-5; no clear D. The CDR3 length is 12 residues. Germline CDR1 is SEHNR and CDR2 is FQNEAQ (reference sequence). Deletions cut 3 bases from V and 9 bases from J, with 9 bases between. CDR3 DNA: TGTGCCAGCAGCTTCGAACTTATGCCCCAGCATTTT. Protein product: CASSFELMPQHF.

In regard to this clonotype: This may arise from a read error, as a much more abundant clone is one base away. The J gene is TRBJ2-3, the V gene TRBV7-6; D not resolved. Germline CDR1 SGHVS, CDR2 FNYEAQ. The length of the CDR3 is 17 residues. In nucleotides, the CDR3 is TGCACCAGCAGCCGAAACCTCGGGCAGGCGATCACAGATACGCAGTATTTT. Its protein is CTSSRNLGQAITDTQYF.

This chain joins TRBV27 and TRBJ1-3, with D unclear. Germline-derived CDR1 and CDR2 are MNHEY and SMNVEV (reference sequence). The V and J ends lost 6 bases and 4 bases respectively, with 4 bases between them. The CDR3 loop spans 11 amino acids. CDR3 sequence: CASSVGNTIYF. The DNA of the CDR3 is TGTGCCAGCAGCGTGGGAAACACCATATATTTT.

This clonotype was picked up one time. Written as DNA, the CDR3 is TGTGCCAGCAGTTTCCTGGTGGTAGCGGGACACAATGAGCAGTTCTTC. Its protein product is CASSFLVVAGHNEQFF. J is TRBJ2-1 and V is TRBV6-2 or TRBV6-3, with 8 bases identical to TRBD2. Germline V lookup: CDR1 MNHEY, CDR2 SVGEGT. This CDR3 region has 16 residues. V was clipped by 4 bases and J by 5 bases; unmatched bases: 10.

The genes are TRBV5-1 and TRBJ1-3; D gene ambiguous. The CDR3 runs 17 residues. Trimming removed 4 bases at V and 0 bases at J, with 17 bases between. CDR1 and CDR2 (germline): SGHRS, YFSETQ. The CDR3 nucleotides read TGCGCCAGCAGCGCCCGACCTAGGGAGAGCTCTGGAAACACCATATATTTT. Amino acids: CASSARPRESSGNTIYF.

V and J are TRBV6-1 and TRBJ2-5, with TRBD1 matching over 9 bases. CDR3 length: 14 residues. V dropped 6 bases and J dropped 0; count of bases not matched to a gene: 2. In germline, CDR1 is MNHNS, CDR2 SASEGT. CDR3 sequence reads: CASRGTGNQETQYF. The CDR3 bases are TGTGCCAGCAGAGGGACAGGGAACCAAGAGACCCAGTACTTC.

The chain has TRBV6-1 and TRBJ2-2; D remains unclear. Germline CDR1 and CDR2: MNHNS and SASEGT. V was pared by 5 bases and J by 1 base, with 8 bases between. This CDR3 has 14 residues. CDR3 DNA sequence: TGTGCCAGCAGTATCCTGGAGAACACCGGGGAGCTGTTTTTT. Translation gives CASSILENTGELFF.

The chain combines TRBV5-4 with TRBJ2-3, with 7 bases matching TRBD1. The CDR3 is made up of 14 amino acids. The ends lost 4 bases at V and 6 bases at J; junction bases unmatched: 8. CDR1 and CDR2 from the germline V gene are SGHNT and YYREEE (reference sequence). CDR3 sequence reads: CASSNRDSQDTQYF. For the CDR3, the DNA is TGTGCCAGCAGCAACCGGGACAGTCAGGATACGCAGTATTTT.

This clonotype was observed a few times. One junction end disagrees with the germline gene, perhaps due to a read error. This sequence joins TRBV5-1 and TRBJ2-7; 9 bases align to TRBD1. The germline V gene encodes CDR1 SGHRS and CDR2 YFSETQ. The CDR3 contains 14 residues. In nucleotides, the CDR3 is TGTGCCAGCAGCTCTGGACAGGGGACATACGAGCAGTACTTC. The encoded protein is CASSSGQGTYEQYF.

The CDR3 reads CASSQVKLTKGNGWVAPEAFF. In DNA form, the CDR3 reads TGTGCCAGCAGCCAAGTCAAATTGACCAAGGGAAATGGATGGGTGGCCCCTGAAGCTTTCTTT. The chain is built from TRBV3-1 and TRBJ1-1; D is undetermined. The germline V gene has CDR1 LGHDT and CDR2 YNNKEL (reference sequence). The CDR3 consists of 21 residues. V was pared by 1 base and J by 6 bases, with 33 bases between.

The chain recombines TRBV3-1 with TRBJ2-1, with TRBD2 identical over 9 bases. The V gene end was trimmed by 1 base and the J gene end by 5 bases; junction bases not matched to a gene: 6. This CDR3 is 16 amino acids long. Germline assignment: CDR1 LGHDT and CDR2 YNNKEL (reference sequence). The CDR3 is CASSQASGVLNNEQFF. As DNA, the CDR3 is TGTGCCAGCAGCCAAGCTAGCGGGGTTTTAAACAATGAGCAGTTCTTC.

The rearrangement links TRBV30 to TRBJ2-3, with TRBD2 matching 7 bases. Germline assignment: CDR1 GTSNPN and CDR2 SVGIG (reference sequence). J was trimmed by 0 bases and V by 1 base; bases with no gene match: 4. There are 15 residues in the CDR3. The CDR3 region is CAWSDQGGSTDTQYF. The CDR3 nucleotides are TGTGCCTGGAGTGATCAGGGAGGGAGCACAGATACGCAGTATTTT.

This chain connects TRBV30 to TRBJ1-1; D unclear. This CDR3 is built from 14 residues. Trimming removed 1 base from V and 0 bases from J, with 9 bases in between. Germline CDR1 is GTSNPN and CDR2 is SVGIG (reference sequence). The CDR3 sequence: CAWSDEMMNTEAFF. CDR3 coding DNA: TGTGCCTGGAGTGATGAGATGATGAACACTGAAGCTTTCTTT.

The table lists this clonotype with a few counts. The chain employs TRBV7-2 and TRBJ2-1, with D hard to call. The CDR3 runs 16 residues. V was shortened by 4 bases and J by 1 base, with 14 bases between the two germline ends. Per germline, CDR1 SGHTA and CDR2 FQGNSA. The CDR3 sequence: CASSSTDGESYNEQFF. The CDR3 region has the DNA TGTGCCAGCAGCTCTACGGACGGCGAATCCTACAATGAGCAGTTCTTC.

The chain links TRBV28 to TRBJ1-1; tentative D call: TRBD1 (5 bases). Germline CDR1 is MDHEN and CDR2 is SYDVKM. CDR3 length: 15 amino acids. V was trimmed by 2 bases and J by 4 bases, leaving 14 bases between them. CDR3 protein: CASSLPLEGLTEAFF. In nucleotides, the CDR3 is TGTGCCAGCAGTTTACCGTTGGAGGGACTCACTGAAGCTTTCTTT. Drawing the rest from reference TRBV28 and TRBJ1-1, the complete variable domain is DVKVTQSSRYLVKRTGEKVFLECVQDMDHENMFWYRQDPGLGLRLIYFSYDVKMKEKGDIPEGYSVSREKKERFSLILESASTNQTSMYLCASSLPLEGLTEAFFGQGTRLTVV.

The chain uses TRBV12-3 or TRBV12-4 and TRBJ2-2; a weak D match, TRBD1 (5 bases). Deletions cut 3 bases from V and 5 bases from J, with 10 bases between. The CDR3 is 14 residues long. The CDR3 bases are TGTGCCAGCAGTTTGAAGGGGTGGACCGGGGAGCTGTTTTTT. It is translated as CASSLKGWTGELFF.

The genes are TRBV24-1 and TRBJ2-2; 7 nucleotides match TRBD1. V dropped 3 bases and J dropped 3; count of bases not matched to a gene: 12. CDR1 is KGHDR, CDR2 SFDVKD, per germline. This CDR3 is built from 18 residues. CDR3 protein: CATSDPPLEGADTGELFF. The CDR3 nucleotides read TGTGCCACCAGTGATCCCCCCCTTGAGGGGGCAGACACCGGGGAGCTGTTTTTT.

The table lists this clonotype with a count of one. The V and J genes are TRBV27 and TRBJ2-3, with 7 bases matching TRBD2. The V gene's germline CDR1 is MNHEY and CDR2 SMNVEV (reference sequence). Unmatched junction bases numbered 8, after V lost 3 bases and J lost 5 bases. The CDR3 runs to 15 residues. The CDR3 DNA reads TGTGCCAGCAGTTTCGTGCGGGGGACCAAAGATACGCAGTATTTT. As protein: CASSFVRGTKDTQYF.

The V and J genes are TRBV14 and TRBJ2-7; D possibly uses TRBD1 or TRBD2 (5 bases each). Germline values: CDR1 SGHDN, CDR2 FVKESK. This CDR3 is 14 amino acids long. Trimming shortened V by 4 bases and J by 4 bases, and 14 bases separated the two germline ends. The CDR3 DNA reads TGTGCCAGCAGCCGGTGGGGGTTTGTGTACGAGCAGTACTTC. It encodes CASSRWGFVYEQYF.

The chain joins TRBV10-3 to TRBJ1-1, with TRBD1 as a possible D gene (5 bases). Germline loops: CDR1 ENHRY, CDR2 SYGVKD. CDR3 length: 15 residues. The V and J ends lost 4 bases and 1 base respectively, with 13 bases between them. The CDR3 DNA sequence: TGTGCCATCAGTGCGACAGAGCGAGAGAACACTGAAGCTTTCTTT. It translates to CAISATERENTEAFF.

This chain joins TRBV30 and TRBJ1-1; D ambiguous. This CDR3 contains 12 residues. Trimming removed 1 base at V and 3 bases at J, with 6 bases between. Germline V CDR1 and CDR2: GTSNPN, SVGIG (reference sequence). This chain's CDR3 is CAWSAQYTEAFF. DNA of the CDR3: TGTGCCTGGAGTGCGCAGTACACTGAAGCTTTCTTT. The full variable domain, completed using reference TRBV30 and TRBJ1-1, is SQTIHQWPATLVQPVGSPLSLECTVEGTSNPNLYWYRQAAGRGLQLLFYSVGIGQISSEVPQNLSASRPQDRQFILSSKKLLLSDSGFYLCAWSAQYTEAFFGQGTRLTVV.

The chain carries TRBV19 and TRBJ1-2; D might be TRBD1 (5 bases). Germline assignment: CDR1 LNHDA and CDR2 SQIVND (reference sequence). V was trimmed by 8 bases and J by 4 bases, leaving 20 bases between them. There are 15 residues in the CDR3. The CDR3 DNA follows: TGTGCCAGTCGACCGGGACCTAGAAATTTCTATGGCTACACCTTC. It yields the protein CASRPGPRNFYGYTF.

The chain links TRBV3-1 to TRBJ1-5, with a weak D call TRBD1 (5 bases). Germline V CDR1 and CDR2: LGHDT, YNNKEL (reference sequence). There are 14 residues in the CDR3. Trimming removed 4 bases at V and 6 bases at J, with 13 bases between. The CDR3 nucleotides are TGTGCCAGCAGCCCGAGGACATTCGGTCAGCCCCAGCATTTT. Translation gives CASSPRTFGQPQHF.

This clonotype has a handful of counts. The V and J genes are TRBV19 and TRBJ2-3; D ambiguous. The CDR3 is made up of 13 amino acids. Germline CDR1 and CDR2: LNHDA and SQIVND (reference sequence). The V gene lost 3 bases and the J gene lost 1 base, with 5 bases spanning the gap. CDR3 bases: TGTGCCAGTAGTATGGTTGGCACAGATACGCAGTATTTT. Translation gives CASSMVGTDTQYF.

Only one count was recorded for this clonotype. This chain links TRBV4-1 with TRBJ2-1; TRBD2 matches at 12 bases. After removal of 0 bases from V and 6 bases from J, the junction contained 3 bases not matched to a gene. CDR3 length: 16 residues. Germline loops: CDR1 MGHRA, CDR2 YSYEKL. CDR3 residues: CASSQEGLAGTNEQFF. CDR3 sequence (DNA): TGCGCCAGCAGCCAAGAAGGACTAGCGGGAACCAATGAGCAGTTCTTC.